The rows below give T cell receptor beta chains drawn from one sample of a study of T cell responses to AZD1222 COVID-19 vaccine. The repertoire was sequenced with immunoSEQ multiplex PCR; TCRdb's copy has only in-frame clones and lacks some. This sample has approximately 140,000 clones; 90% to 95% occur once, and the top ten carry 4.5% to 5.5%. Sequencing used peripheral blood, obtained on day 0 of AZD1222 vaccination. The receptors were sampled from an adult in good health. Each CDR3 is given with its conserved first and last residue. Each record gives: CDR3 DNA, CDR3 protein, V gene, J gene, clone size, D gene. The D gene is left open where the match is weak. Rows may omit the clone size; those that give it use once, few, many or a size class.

TGTGCCAGCAGCCCATTGGGTGGGTTTTCGACAGATACGCAGTATTTT	CASSPLGGFSTDTQYF	TRBV7-6	TRBJ2-3	-	-
TGTGCCAGCAGGCCCCTCGACAGGGTCTACGAGCAGTACTTC	CASRPLDRVYEQYF	TRBV6-5	TRBJ2-7	once	TRBD1
TGTGCCAGCAGTTACGCCCAGGGTAATCACCAGCCCCAGCATTTT	CASSYAQGNHQPQHF	TRBV6-2/TRBV6-3	TRBJ1-5	once	-
TGCGCCAGCAGCTTGGACAGGGTTTACGAGCAGTACTTC	CASSLDRVYEQYF	TRBV5-1	TRBJ2-7	-	-
TGTGCCAGCAGCTTAGATGGGGGACGGAGAACCCGCGGGGAGCTGTTTTTT	CASSLDGGRRTRGELFF	TRBV7-8	TRBJ2-2	-	-
TGCGCCAGCAGCCGACGGAGCACAGATACGCAGTATTTT	CASSRRSTDTQYF	TRBV4-1	TRBJ2-3	-	-
TGCGCCAGCGGACTAGCGGAGGGAGGGGGCACCGGGGAGCTGTTTTTT	CASGLAEGGGTGELFF	TRBV5-1	TRBJ2-2	-	TRBD2
TGTGCCATCAGTCCCTTCGCGGTTGAGGATGGCTACACCTTC	CAISPFAVEDGYTF	TRBV10-3	TRBJ1-2	-	-
TGTGCCAGCAGCTTGGAACAGGGGGCGGCCGAGCAGTACTTC	CASSLEQGAAEQYF	TRBV5-4	TRBJ2-7	-	TRBD1
TGTGCCAGCATGTACGGGAGTTCTTACAATGAGCAGTTCTTC	CASMYGSSYNEQFF	TRBV27	TRBJ2-1	-	-
TGTGCCAGCAGCTTAGCTCCAGGGGTCGTCTCTGAAGCTTTCTTT	CASSLAPGVVSEAFF	TRBV7-6	TRBJ1-1	-	-
TGTGCCTGGAGTGTAAGGTCGCTAGCGGGAGGGGAGACCCAGTACTTC	CAWSVRSLAGGETQYF	TRBV30	TRBJ2-5	-	TRBD2
TGCGCCAGCAGTGATACCTTCTACGAGCAGTACTTC	CASSDTFYEQYF	TRBV10-1	TRBJ2-7	once	-
TGTGCCAGCAGTGAGCTCGGTTCCCAGTACTTC	CASSELGSQYF	TRBV2	TRBJ2-7	-	-
TGTGCCAGCAGTTACCTAAAACCGGGACAGGGCCCCACTGAAGCTTTCTTT	CASSYLKPGQGPTEAFF	TRBV6-2/TRBV6-3	TRBJ1-1	few	TRBD1
TGTGCCAGCAGCCTAGGGGACTTTCAAAGCGAGCAGTACTTC	CASSLGDFQSEQYF	TRBV7-2	TRBJ2-7	-	-
TGTGCCAGCAGCTTAGGGCAGGGAGCCTATGGCTACACCTTC	CASSLGQGAYGYTF	TRBV11-1	TRBJ1-2	-	-
TGTGCCAGCAGCACCTCTCGACTAGCGGTCCCGAACACCGGGGAGCTGTTTTTT	CASSTSRLAVPNTGELFF	TRBV9	TRBJ2-2	-	TRBD2
TGTGCCAGCTCACCTAGACAGGGGGTGGACAATGAGCAGTTCTTC	CASSPRQGVDNEQFF	TRBV18	TRBJ2-1	-	TRBD1
TGTGCCAGCAGTCAGACAGGGGGCACTGAAGCTTTCTTT	CASSQTGGTEAFF	TRBV2	TRBJ1-1	-	TRBD1
TGTGCCAGTAGCACAGGGGGCGGTAATCAGCCCCAGCATTTT	CASSTGGGNQPQHF	TRBV19	TRBJ1-5	-	TRBD1
TGTGCCAGCAGTTCCCGACAGGGGGATAGCAATCAGCCCCAGCATTTT	CASSSRQGDSNQPQHF	TRBV6-2/TRBV6-3	TRBJ1-5	-	TRBD1
TGTGCTAGTCGGCAGGGAGGCCACAATGAGCAGTTCTTC	CASRQGGHNEQFF	TRBV12-5	TRBJ2-1	-	-
TGCAGTGCTAGTCCCAGGGTGAACACTGAAGCTTTCTTT	CSASPRVNTEAFF	TRBV20-1	TRBJ1-1	-	-
TGCGCCAGCAGTCCCACAAACTCCTACGAGCAGTACTTC	CASSPTNSYEQYF	TRBV23-1	TRBJ2-7	once	-
TGTGCCAGCTCACCCGCGACAAACCAAGAGACCCAGTACTTC	CASSPATNQETQYF	TRBV18	TRBJ2-5	-	-
TGCAGCGTTGCAGGGGCCGCTGGAAACACCATATATTTT	CSVAGAAGNTIYF	TRBV29-1	TRBJ1-3	-	-
TGTGCCAGCAGCTTAGCAGGTACCCAAGAGACCCAGTACTTC	CASSLAGTQETQYF	TRBV7-9	TRBJ2-5	-	-